This T cell receptor beta chain was recorded in a study of cytomegalovirus exposure and HLA in healthy donors. Germline V gene sequence: CDR1 WNHNN, CDR2 SYGVQD (reference sequence). V trimming: 6 bases; J trimming: 6 bases; junction bases outside the gene matches: 14. The CDR3 is made up of 16 amino acids. The protocol was immunoSEQ multiplex PCR, while the TCRdb copy is restricted to in-frame clones and leaves out a portion. Altogether over 110,000 clones are present, 85% to 90% being singletons, with the ten largest covering roughly 9%. Study-wide findings and caveats: Across donors, most TCRs were seen rarely, yet some public ones were widespread. According to a subsequent analysis, TCR clusters identified in the first cohort showed a tendency to co-occur across the approximately 130 validation repertoires. It was reportedly the case that the classifier diagnosed cytomegalovirus status with high specificity and sensitivity.

It was the approximately 120-subject validation cohort, separate from the roughly 700-subject first cohort, to which the donors belonged. About this clone itself: What it binds is not known.

V usage is TRBV10-1 and J usage is TRBJ2-1; 7 positions agree with TRBD1. This TCR was sampled from a young man in good health and CMV-seropositive. Input material: PBMCs. DNA for the CDR3: TGCGCCAGCAGCAGTTACAGGGGTAAAATCGGCAATGAGCAGTTCTTC. Its protein is CASSSYRGKIGNEQFF.